This entry describes one TCR beta chain. The germline gives CDR1 PRHDT, CDR2 FYEKMQ (reference sequence). Trimming shortened V by 4 bases and J by 14 bases, and 15 bases separated the two germline ends. The CDR3 extends over 12 amino acids. Primed by a sample-barcoded 5' primer and a J-beta primer mix, a second PCR proceeded for about 6 to 12 cycles. TCRdb reanalysed the 5' RACE reads using MiXCR and keeps one entry per CDR3 protein. The sample contains some 1.1 million distinct CDR3 sequences, roughly two fifths of which appear only once. The source of the sample is a study of blood T cells in healthy people across ages.

The chain has TRBV13 and TRBJ2-1; TRBD2 is a possible D gene (6 bases). The clonotype was recovered from a man younger than 30 in good health. Source material: blood. CDR3 sequence reads: CASSSPGLREFF. The DNA of the CDR3 is TGTGCCAGCAGCTCTCCGGGACTTCGGGAGTTCTTC.